The clone carrying this T cell receptor beta chain appeared a single time. These data are taken from a study of blood T cell repertoires in COVID-19. At the level of the study: Sources were T cells, B-cell-depleted T cells, or PBMCs; the material itself was cDNA or gDNA.

The protocol was immunoSEQ multiplex PCR, while the TCRdb copy is restricted to in-frame clones and leaves out a portion. The table records 380,000 or so clones, more than 70% of them present only once. The CDR3 loop spans 13 amino acids. Trimming shortened V by 1 base and J by 3 bases, and 5 bases separated the two germline ends. The germline CDR1 and CDR2 sequences are MGHRA and YSYEKL. The chain is built from TRBV4-1 and TRBJ2-3, with unresolved D. Sequences were obtained from peripheral blood. The sequence was obtained from a man aged 35 to 55 with acute or convalescent COVID-19. CDR3 sequence (DNA): TGCGCCAGCAGCCAAGTTTCAACAGATACGCAGTATTTT. Its protein product is CASSQVSTDTQYF.